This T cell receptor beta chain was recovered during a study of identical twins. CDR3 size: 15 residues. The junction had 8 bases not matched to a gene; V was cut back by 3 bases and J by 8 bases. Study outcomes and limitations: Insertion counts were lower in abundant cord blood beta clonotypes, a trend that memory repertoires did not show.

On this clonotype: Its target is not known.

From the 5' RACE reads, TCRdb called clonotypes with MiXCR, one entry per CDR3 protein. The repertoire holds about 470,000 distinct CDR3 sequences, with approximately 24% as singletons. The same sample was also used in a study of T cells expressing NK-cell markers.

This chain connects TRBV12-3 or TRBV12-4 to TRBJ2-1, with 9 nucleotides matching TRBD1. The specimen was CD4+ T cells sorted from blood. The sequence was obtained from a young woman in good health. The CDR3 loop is CASSLSSTGGDEQFF. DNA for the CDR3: TGTGCCAGCAGTTTGTCGTCGACAGGGGGTGATGAGCAGTTCTTC.